In its sample, the clone carrying this TCR beta chain was seen many times. Its antigen remains unknown. General study points: Tumor-infiltrating Treg TCR alpha and beta sequences overlapped most with tumor naive CD4+ T cells, then blood naive. Tumor memory CD4+ T cell TCR gene usage was found to cluster with blood and lymph node memory CD4+ cells and with lymph node naive CD4+ cells.

Germline V gene sequence: CDR1 SGHVS, CDR2 FQNEAQ. Deletions cut 7 bases from V and 4 bases from J, with 16 bases between. The CDR3 has 15 residues. Semi-nested PCR with Nested Universal Primer A followed constant-region reverse priming of full-length variable regions. TCRdb re-called the 5' RACE reads with MiXCR, one entry per CDR3 protein. The sample has approximately 31,000 distinct CDR3 sequences; approximately 24% are singletons. Naive CD4+ cells had CD25+ Tregs removed. This clonotype originated in a female donor with breast cancer. V is TRBV7-8 and J is TRBJ2-2, with D possibly matching TRBD1 (6 bases). Specimen: naive CD4+ T cells sorted from a lymph node. Subset defined: naive CD4+ T cells, CD4+CD45RA+CD25-. CDR3 residues: CASNSYRVATGELFF. Written as DNA, the CDR3 is TGTGCCAGCAACTCGTACAGGGTTGCCACCGGGGAGCTGTTTTTT.